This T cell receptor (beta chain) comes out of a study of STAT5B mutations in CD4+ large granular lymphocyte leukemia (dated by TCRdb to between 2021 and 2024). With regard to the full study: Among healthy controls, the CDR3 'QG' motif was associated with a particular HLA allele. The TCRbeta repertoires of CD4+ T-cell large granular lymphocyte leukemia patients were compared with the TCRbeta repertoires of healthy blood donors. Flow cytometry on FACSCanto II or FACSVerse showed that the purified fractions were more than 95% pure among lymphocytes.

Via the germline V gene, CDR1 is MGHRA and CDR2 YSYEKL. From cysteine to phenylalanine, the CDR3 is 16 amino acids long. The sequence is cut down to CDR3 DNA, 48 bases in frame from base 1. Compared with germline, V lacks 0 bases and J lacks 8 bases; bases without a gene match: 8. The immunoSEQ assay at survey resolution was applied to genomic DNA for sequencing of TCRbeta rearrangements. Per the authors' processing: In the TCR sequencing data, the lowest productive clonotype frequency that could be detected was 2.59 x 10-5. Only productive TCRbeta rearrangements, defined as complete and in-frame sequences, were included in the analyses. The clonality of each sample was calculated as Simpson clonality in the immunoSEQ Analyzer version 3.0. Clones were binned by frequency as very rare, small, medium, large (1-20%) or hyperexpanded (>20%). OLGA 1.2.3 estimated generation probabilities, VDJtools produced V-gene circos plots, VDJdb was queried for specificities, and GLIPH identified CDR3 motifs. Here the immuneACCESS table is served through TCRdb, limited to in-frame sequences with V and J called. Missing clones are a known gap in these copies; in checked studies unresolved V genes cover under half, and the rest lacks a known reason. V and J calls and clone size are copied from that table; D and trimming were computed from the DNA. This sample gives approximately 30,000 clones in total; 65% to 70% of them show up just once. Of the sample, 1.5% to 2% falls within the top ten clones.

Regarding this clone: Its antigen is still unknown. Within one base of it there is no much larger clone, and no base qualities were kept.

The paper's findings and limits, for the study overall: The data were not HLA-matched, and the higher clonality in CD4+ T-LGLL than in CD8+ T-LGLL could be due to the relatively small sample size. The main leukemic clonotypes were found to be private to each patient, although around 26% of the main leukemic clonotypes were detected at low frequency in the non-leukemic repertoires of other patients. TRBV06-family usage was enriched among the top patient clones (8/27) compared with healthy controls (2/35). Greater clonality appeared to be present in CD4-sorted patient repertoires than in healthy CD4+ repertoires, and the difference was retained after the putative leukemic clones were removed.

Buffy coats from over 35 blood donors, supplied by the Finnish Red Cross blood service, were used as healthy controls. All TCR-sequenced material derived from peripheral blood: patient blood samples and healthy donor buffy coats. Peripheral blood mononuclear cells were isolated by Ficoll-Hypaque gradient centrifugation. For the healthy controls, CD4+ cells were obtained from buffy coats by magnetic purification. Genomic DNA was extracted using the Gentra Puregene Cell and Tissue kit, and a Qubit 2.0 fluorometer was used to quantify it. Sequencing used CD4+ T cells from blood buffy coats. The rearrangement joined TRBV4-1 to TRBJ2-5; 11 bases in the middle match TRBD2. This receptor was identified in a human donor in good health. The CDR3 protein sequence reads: CASSQDYGTSGFTQYF. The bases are TGCGCCAGCAGCCAAGATTACGGGACTAGCGGTTTTACCCAGTACTTC.